This T cell receptor beta chain was retrieved from a study of T cell responses to AZD1222 COVID-19 vaccine. As concerns this clone: As yet, its antigen is unknown.

Here immunoSEQ multiplex PCR was the method, and the copy in TCRdb shows in-frame clones only, minus some. The data contain about 270,000 clones, approximately 94% of them singletons. The CDR3 sequence is 16 residues long. J gave up 1 base and V 4 bases, and 10 bases lay outside the gene matches. Germline-derived CDR1 and CDR2 are SGHRS and YFSETQ. General observations from the study: Repertoires were sampled only after the peak T cell response. The number of AZD1222 recipients seropositive at baseline was only five or six.

This chain connects TRBV5-1 to TRBJ2-5, with 7 bases identical to TRBD2. This sequence originates from an adult who received the AZD1222 COVID-19 vaccine. Material: peripheral blood, obtained 28 days after the second AZD1222 dose. The CDR3 DNA reads TGCGCCAGCAGCCCCGGACTAGAACCAGGCCAAGAGACCCAGTACTTC. It codes for CASSPGLEPGQETQYF.